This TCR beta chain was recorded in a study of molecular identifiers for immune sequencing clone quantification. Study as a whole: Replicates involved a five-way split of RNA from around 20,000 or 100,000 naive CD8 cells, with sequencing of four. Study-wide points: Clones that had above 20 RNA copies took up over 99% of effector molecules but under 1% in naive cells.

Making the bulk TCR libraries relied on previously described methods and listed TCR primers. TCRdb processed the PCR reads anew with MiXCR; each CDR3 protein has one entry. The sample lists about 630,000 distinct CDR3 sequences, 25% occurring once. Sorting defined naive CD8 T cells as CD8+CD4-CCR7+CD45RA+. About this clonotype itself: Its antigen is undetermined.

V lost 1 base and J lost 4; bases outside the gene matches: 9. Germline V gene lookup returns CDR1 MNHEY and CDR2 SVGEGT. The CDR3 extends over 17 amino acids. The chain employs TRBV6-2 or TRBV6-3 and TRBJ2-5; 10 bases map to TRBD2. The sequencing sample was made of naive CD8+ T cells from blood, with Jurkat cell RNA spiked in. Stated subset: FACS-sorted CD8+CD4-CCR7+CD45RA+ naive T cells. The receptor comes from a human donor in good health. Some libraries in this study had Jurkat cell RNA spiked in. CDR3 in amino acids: CASSYYLAGGLRETQYF. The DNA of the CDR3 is TGTGCCAGCAGTTACTATTTAGCGGGGGGCCTCCGAGAGACCCAGTACTTC.